The 5 T cell receptor beta chains presented below share a single source sample, sequenced in a study of blood T cell repertoires in COVID-19. The data were produced by immunoSEQ multiplex PCR, yet TCRdb's version contains in-frame clones alone and is incomplete. The repertoire has fewer than 85,000 clones, around 82% of them found once; the top ten carry around 28%. Sequenced input: peripheral blood. The receptors here all came from a human donor in a cohort sampled during active COVID-19.

V usage is TRBV19 and J usage is TRBJ2-3, with TRBD1 matching over 7 bases. CDR1 LNHDA and CDR2 SQIVND come from the germline V gene (reference sequence). V shed 4 bases, J shed 5 bases, and the junction held 3 bases outside the gene matches. The CDR3 sequence is 13 residues long. In nucleotides, the CDR3 is TGTGCCAGTAGTAAAAACAGGGGAGATACGCAGTATTTT. This codes for CASSKNRGDTQYF.

The CDR3, as DNA: TGTGCCAGCAGCTTAGCAGGTCTAGCGGGGGGGCGAGAGCAGTTCTTC. Protein sequence: CASSLAGLAGGREQFF. The V call is TRBV7-2, the J call TRBJ2-1; 12 bases match TRBD2. The CDR3 has 16 amino acids. CDR1 is SGHTA, CDR2 FQGNSA, per germline. V gave up 0 bases and J gave up 10 bases; unmatched junction bases: 7.

The rearrangement joins TRBV28 to TRBJ2-5, with a possible D match to TRBD1 (7 bases). This CDR3 contains 14 residues. CDR1 and CDR2 from the germline V gene are MDHEN and SYDVKM. V dropped 6 bases and J dropped 0 bases, with 11 bases sitting between them. The CDR3 is CASREGAYQETQYF. CDR3 bases: TGTGCCAGCAGGGAGGGGGCCTACCAAGAGACCCAGTACTTC.

This clone was counted a single time. The chain uses TRBV19 and TRBJ2-7; TRBD1 might be the D (6 bases). CDR3 length: 14 amino acids. V lost 5 bases, J lost 2 bases, and 13 bases lay in between. CDR1 and CDR2 from the germline V gene are LNHDA and SQIVND (reference sequence). The CDR3 bases are TGTGCCAGTAGTCGGGACACAGGAGCCTACGAGCAGTACTTC. Protein: CASSRDTGAYEQYF.

The chain employs TRBV7-9 and TRBJ1-1; possible D gene TRBD1, 5 bases. CDR3 length: 14 residues. Trimming shortened V by 0 bases and J by 4 bases, and 9 bases separated the two germline ends. Germline-derived CDR1 and CDR2 are SEHNR and FQNEAQ (reference sequence). The CDR3 reads CASSLAQGGTEAFF. As DNA, the CDR3 is TGTGCCAGCAGCTTAGCCCAGGGCGGCACTGAAGCTTTCTTT. The whole variable domain, remainder taken from reference TRBV7-9 and TRBJ1-1, is DTGVSQNPRHKITKRGQNVTFRCDPISEHNRLYWYRQTLGQGPEFLTYFQNEAQLEKSRLLSDRFSAERPKGSFSTLEIQRTEQGDSAMYLCASSLAQGGTEAFFGQGTRLTVV.